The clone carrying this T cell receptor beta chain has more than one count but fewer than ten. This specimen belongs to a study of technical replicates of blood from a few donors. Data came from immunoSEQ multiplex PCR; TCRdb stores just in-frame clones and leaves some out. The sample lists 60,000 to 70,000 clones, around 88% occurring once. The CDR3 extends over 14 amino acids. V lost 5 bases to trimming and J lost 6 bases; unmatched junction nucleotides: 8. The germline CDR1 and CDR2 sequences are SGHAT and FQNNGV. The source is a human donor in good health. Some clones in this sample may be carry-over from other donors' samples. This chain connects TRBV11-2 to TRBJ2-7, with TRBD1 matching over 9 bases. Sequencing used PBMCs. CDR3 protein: CASSLRDRVGEQYF. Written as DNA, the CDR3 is TGTGCCAGCAGCCTCCGGGACAGGGTTGGCGAGCAGTACTTC.